Listed here are 27 T cell receptor beta chains from one sample, sequenced in a study of blood T cell repertoires in COVID-19. Repertoires were generated with immunoSEQ multiplex PCR, while TCRdb's copy carries only in-frame clones and drops some. The table includes hundreds of thousands of clones, roughly 90% detected once. The sequencing input was peripheral blood. Receptor source: a woman aged 50 to 65 with active or convalescent COVID-19.

The V gene is TRBV5-1, the J gene TRBJ1-2, with 9 positions matching TRBD1. The CDR3 loop spans 14 amino acids. CDR1 is SGHRS and CDR2 is YFSETQ in the germline V gene. V shed 4 bases and J 2 bases; nucleotides not matched to a gene: 3. The CDR3 DNA follows: TGCGCCAGCAGCAGAGGGACAGGGAACTATGGCTACACCTTC. Residues: CASSRGTGNYGYTF.

The chain carries TRBV4-2 and TRBJ1-5; D remains ambiguous. This CDR3 region has 13 residues. Trimming removed 0 bases at V and 5 bases at J, with 5 bases between. Per the germline V gene, CDR1 is LGHNA and CDR2 is YNFKEQ. CDR3 DNA: TGTGCCAGCAGCCAAGATTTAGATCAGCCCCAGCATTTT. Its protein is CASSQDLDQPQHF.

This clone appeared a few times. The chain recombines TRBV19 with TRBJ1-1; D call uncertain. The CDR3 covers 13 residues. V shed 4 bases and J shed 2 bases, with 8 bases lying between them. Germline loops: CDR1 LNHDA, CDR2 SQIVND (reference sequence). This CDR3 is CASSTVHNTEAFF. Here the CDR3 DNA reads TGTGCCAGTAGTACAGTCCACAACACTGAAGCTTTCTTT.

The CDR3 DNA follows: TGCGCCAGCAGCTTGGGGGGCGCGAGCACTGAAGCTTTCTTT. It codes for CASSLGGASTEAFF. The chain recombines TRBV5-1 with TRBJ1-1; weak D call: TRBD1 (5 bases). CDR1 is SGHRS, CDR2 YFSETQ, per germline. Deletions cut 0 bases from V and 4 bases from J, with 10 bases between. The CDR3 has 14 residues.

This clone turned up a few times. This chain connects TRBV3-1 (or the pseudogene TRBV3-2) to TRBJ1-1; the match to TRBD1 covers 10 bases. Germline V gives CDR1 LGHDT, CDR2 YNNKEL (reference sequence). This CDR3 region has 16 residues. After removal of 4 bases from V and 5 bases from J, the junction contained 10 bases not matched to a gene. Here the CDR3 reads CASSPRQGARGTEAFF. CDR3 nucleotides: TGTGCCAGCAGCCCACGACAGGGGGCGCGGGGGACTGAAGCTTTCTTT.

The V call is TRBV9, the J call TRBJ1-1; D unresolved. Per germline, CDR1 SGDLS and CDR2 YYNGEE. V gave up 0 bases and J gave up 6 bases, with 9 bases separating them. The CDR3 totals 13 residues. The CDR3 coding sequence is TGTGCCAGCAGCGTAGTTCCAGGATCTGAAGCTTTCTTT. Translating gives CASSVVPGSEAFF.

The chain carries TRBV15 and TRBJ2-7; D possibly corresponds to TRBD2 (6 bases). The CDR3 runs 15 residues. Germline loops: CDR1 LNHNV, CDR2 YYDKDF (reference sequence). V lost 3 bases to trimming and J lost 0 bases, with 12 bases between them. CDR3 amino acids: CATSRTGLGSYEQYF. Here the CDR3 DNA reads TGTGCCACCAGCAGGACGGGACTCGGCTCCTACGAGCAGTACTTC.

The V and J genes are TRBV7-8 and TRBJ1-6; D is uncertain. Deletions cut 4 bases from V and 4 bases from J, with 8 bases between. The CDR3 extends over 14 amino acids. The germline V gene has CDR1 SGHVS and CDR2 FQNEAQ. The CDR3 region has the DNA TGTGCCAGCAGCTATTCGCTATATAATTCACCCCTCCACTTT. Its translation: CASSYSLYNSPLHF.

The gene calls are TRBV3-1 (or the pseudogene TRBV3-2) and TRBJ1-6; weak D call: TRBD1 (5 bases). CDR1 and CDR2 from the germline V gene are LGHDT and YNNKEL (reference sequence). The CDR3 sequence is 14 residues long. Trimming pared 4 bases from V and 4 bases from J, leaving 8 bases between. CDR3 in DNA: TGTGCCAGCAGCCGACAGAATTATAATTCACCCCTCCACTTT. As protein: CASSRQNYNSPLHF.

The chain employs TRBV29-1 and TRBJ2-1; perhaps TRBD2 as D (5 bases). V was pared by 4 bases and J by 3 bases, with 13 bases between. The CDR3 extends over 14 amino acids. Germline CDR1 and CDR2: SQVTM and ANQGSEA. CDR3 sequence: CSVARSGSYNEQFF. The CDR3 nucleotides read TGCAGCGTTGCAAGATCTGGGAGCTACAATGAGCAGTTCTTC.

This clone has a handful of counts. The chain combines TRBV7-9 with TRBJ1-1; TRBD1 aligns across 7 bases. V was clipped by 2 bases and J by 9 bases; unmatched bases: 6. Germline V CDR1 and CDR2: SEHNR, FQNEAQ (reference sequence). The CDR3 has 13 residues. The DNA for the CDR3 is TGTGCCAGCAGCTTACTGGGACAGACTAAAGCTTTCTTT. The encoded protein is CASSLLGQTKAFF.

The chain recombines TRBV2 with TRBJ1-5, with D maybe TRBD1 (5 bases). The CDR3 runs to 14 residues. V dropped 6 bases and J dropped 0 bases, with 9 bases sitting between them. CDR1 is SNHLY and CDR2 is FYNNEI in the germline V gene. The CDR3 bases are TGTGCCAGCAGGGACATTTATAGCAATCAGCCCCAGCATTTT. Translated, it gives CASRDIYSNQPQHF.

This rearrangement joins TRBV6-6 to TRBJ2-7; 7 bases agree with TRBD1. The CDR3 is 14 amino acids. CDR1 and CDR2 (germline): MNHNY, SVGAGI (reference sequence). The V segment lost 2 bases and the J segment 6 bases; nucleotides outside the gene matches: 7. Here the CDR3 reads CASSYPGGHFEQYF. The CDR3 region has the DNA TGTGCCAGCAGTTACCCAGGGGGTCACTTCGAGCAGTACTTC.

This clone was seen more than once but under ten times. The chain is built from TRBV30 and TRBJ1-3; D might be TRBD1 (6 bases). The ends were cut back, 0 bases at V and 4 bases at J, with 13 bases in the middle. This CDR3 spans 15 amino acids. In germline, CDR1 is GTSNPN, CDR2 SVGIG (reference sequence). CDR3 in amino acids: CAWSVLGTRGNTIYF. The CDR3 coding sequence is TGTGCCTGGAGTGTACTGGGGACAAGAGGAAACACCATATATTTT.

V and J are TRBV5-1 and TRBJ2-7, with 12 bases that match TRBD2. The CDR3 has 18 residues. Germline lookup yields CDR1 SGHRS and CDR2 YFSETQ. V shed 0 bases, J shed 5 bases, and the junction held 12 bases outside the gene matches. For the CDR3, the DNA is TGCGCCAGCAGCTTGGAGACTAGCGGGAGCCAAACCCACCACGAGCAGTACTTC. The encoded protein is CASSLETSGSQTHHEQYF.

This sequence joins TRBV18 and TRBJ1-1, with 7 bases lining up with TRBD1. CDR3 length: 15 amino acids. The V and J ends lost 3 bases and 6 bases, in that order; junction bases with no gene match: 10. Germline V gene data show CDR1 as KGHSH and CDR2 as LQKENI. The CDR3 nucleotides are TGTGCCAGCTCACCTAACAGGGGTGGTATCTCTGAAGCTTTCTTT. Translated, it gives CASSPNRGGISEAFF.

There are a few counts of this clone. The rearrangement links TRBV2 to TRBJ2-5; D gene ambiguous. Germline assignment: CDR1 SNHLY and CDR2 FYNNEI. Trimming stripped 7 bases from V and 5 bases from J, with 8 bases between. The CDR3 runs to 11 residues. In DNA, the CDR3 is TGTGCCAGCACCTCACAGGAGACCCAGTACTTC. Residues: CASTSQETQYF.

This rearrangement joins TRBV5-6 to TRBJ1-5; TRBD1 is a possible D gene (5 bases). The CDR3 runs 14 residues. Germline V gives CDR1 SGHDT, CDR2 YYEEEE. The V and J ends lost 1 base and 6 bases respectively, with 11 bases between them. This chain's CDR3 is CASSLQTGFQPQHF. The CDR3 nucleotides read TGTGCCAGCAGCTTGCAAACAGGATTTCAGCCCCAGCATTTT.

This chain joins TRBV14 and TRBJ2-2, with 7 bases lining up with TRBD2. CDR1 and CDR2 (germline): SGHDN, FVKESK. The CDR3 extends over 16 amino acids. The V and J ends lost 0 bases and 5 bases, in that order; junction bases with no gene match: 6. The CDR3 sequence is CASSQDPSGGTGELFF. CDR3 nucleotide sequence: TGTGCCAGCAGCCAAGATCCTAGCGGAGGGACCGGGGAGCTGTTTTTT.

This clone was seen at least ten times. V is TRBV7-9 and J is TRBJ1-1; TRBD1 matches at 10 bases. V shed 10 bases, J shed 4 bases, and the junction held 6 bases outside the gene matches. Germline loops: CDR1 SEHNR, CDR2 FQNEAQ (reference sequence). The CDR3 has 13 amino acids. Here the CDR3 reads CATSDRGPTEAFF. CDR3 coding DNA: TGTGCCACCTCCGACAGGGGGCCCACTGAAGCTTTCTTT.

This rearrangement joins TRBV11-3 to TRBJ2-2; 14 bases map to TRBD2. Germline CDR1 and CDR2: SGHNT and YENEEA. J lost 8 bases, V lost 5 bases, and 10 bases had no gene match. The CDR3 is 17 amino acids. The CDR3 loop is CASSPRLAGGPGGELFF. DNA for the CDR3: TGTGCCAGCAGCCCCCGACTAGCGGGAGGGCCCGGGGGGGAGCTGTTTTTT.

V usage is TRBV15 and J usage is TRBJ2-1; TRBD1 agrees at 7 bases. Germline CDR1 is LNHNV and CDR2 is YYDKDF (reference sequence). The CDR3 is 15 residues long. Trimming at V came to 0 bases and at J to 8 bases, leaving 7 bases not matched to a gene. For the CDR3, the DNA is TGTGCCACCAGCAGAGATCCCCGGACAGGTGATGAGCAGTTCTTC. Translated: CATSRDPRTGDEQFF.

V and J are TRBV18 and TRBJ2-3; 9 nucleotides agree with TRBD1. The CDR3 spans 18 residues. Germline loops: CDR1 KGHSH, CDR2 LQKENI. Germline trimming cut 3 bases from V and 1 base from J; bases unmatched to any gene: 11. CDR3 DNA: TGTGCCAGCTCACCGGACACTGGGACAGGGTTTGGCACAGATACGCAGTATTTT. Translation gives CASSPDTGTGFGTDTQYF.

This chain connects TRBV10-3 to TRBJ1-3; D unclear. The CDR3 has 16 amino acids. The V gene's germline CDR1 is ENHRY and CDR2 SYGVKD. V was shortened by 0 bases and J by 0 bases, with 9 bases between the two germline ends. The CDR3 nucleotides read TGTGCCATCAGTGAGTCCGGCGGTAACTCTGGAAACACCATATATTTT. As protein: CAISESGGNSGNTIYF.

The chain uses TRBV6-5 and TRBJ1-2, with 8 nucleotides matching TRBD1. V was pared by 2 bases and J by 8 bases, with 10 bases of the junction left unmatched. Germline-derived CDR1 and CDR2 are MNHEY and SVGAGI. The CDR3 runs 15 residues. The CDR3 region has the DNA TGTGCCAGCAGTTACATGATGACAGGGGACGGCGGCTACACCTTC. Its translation is CASSYMMTGDGGYTF.

This rearrangement joins TRBV14 to TRBJ2-2; possible D gene TRBD2, 5 bases. CDR1 and CDR2 (germline): SGHDN, FVKESK. This CDR3 region has 14 residues. V lost 1 base and J 4 bases, leaving 7 bases between the germline ends. CDR3 sequence reads: CASSQVGGTGELFF. The CDR3 bases are TGTGCCAGCAGCCAAGTAGGAGGCACCGGGGAGCTGTTTTTT.

The chain joins TRBV15 to TRBJ2-5; TRBD1 aligns across 7 bases. The germline CDR1 and CDR2 sequences are LNHNV and YYDKDF (reference sequence). The CDR3 is 14 residues long. Trimming at V came to 5 bases and at J to 5 bases, leaving 8 bases not matched to a gene. The CDR3 DNA follows: TGTGCCACCAGCGGTCAGGGGGTTAGGGAGACCCAGTACTTC. Translation: CATSGQGVRETQYF.